Listed here is a single TCR beta chain. This sample stems from a study of OX40 agonist ivuxolimab in advanced cancers. The repertoire was sequenced with immunoSEQ multiplex PCR; TCRdb's copy has only in-frame clones and lacks some. The sample contains some 16,000 clones, approximately 77% of which appear only once. This specimen consisted of CD4+ or CD8+ T cells sorted from blood, obtained in a trial of the OX40 agonist ivuxolimab. The clonotype originates from an adult with an advanced solid tumor such as melanoma, head and neck, liver or kidney cancer.

The CDR3 loop reads CASSQDTGGGGYGYTF. DNA for the CDR3: TGTGCCAGCAGCCAGGATACAGGGGGCGGCGGCTATGGCTACACCTTC. The rearrangement links TRBV4-2 to TRBJ1-2, with 9 bases lining up with TRBD1. CDR3 length: 16 residues. Germline assignment: CDR1 LGHNA and CDR2 YNFKEQ. Losses at the gene ends were 3 bases for V and 4 bases for J; bases not matched to a gene: 9.